This TCR beta chain is drawn from a study of blood T cell repertoires in COVID-19. In the study overall: Italy, Spain and the United States were the sources of the convalescent and acute COVID-19 samples. PBMCs, B-cell-depleted T cells, or T cells provided the cDNA or gDNA that made up the material.

In the study's own analysis: Reference gene primer amplification in the assay estimated nucleated cell counts. The protocol was immunoSEQ multiplex PCR, while the TCRdb copy is restricted to in-frame clones and leaves out a portion. That table supplies the V and J calls and clone size; D and trimming were determined from the DNA. The sample yields about 110,000 clones, 81% seen once. The CDR3 extends over 15 amino acids. CDR1 is SGHNT, CDR2 YYREEE, per germline (reference sequence). The V gene end was trimmed by 0 bases and the J gene end by 2 bases; junction bases not matched to a gene: 5. This chain uses TRBV5-4 with TRBJ2-7; 7 nucleotides line up with TRBD1. Sequences were obtained from peripheral blood. The sequence came from a middle-aged man with acute or convalescent COVID-19. CDR3 sequence: CASSLGGTVAYEQYF. The CDR3, as DNA: TGTGCCAGCAGCTTGGGAGGGACAGTTGCCTACGAGCAGTACTTC.